This TCR beta chain is from a study of blood T cells in healthy people across ages (dated by TCRdb to the mid-2010s). General notes on the study: In model experiments, template switching captured about one uniquely barcoded TCR beta cDNA molecule for every two T cells. To track age-related changes in TCR beta repertoire diversity, the study relied on deep sequencing normalized with unique cDNA molecular identifiers. Donors were grouped into four age groups: young (average about 15 years), middle-aged (39), aged (about 59) and long-lived (approximately 75). To avoid experimental bias, donors of different ages were distributed randomly across sequencing lanes. Using the same blood draw, the study looked at two additional independent replicas of 1 million unique cDNA reads for two donors, one aged 18 to 30 and the other aged 80 or older.

As concerns this clonotype: The antigen it recognizes is unknown. No base qualities exist here, and no much larger clone lies one base off it.

Results the study describes overall, beyond this receptor: Because the CMV infection status of the donors was unknown, age-related changes in expanded clonotypes may potentially have been confounded. Compared with the aged group, more naive CD4+ T cells, fewer expanded clones and increased TCR diversity were shown by the long-lived group, suggesting age selection. Bulk unsorted PBMC profiling prevented conclusive comparison of naive and antigen-experienced compartments. Estimates of total diversity based on one million sequenced T cells were considered lower bounds and underestimates. A strong correlation was found between observed TCR beta diversity and the percentage of naive T cells measured by flow cytometry. As age increased, observed TCR beta diversity per million T cells dropped in a roughly linear way, and a significant reduction was already evident by age roughly 36.

The donors were roughly 38 Caucasian individuals from Russia, aged roughly 6 to 90 years, who were systemically healthy. Each donor gave around 9.8 milliliters of peripheral blood, collected into EDTA-treated Vacutainer tubes. Ficoll-Paque density-gradient centrifugation was used to isolate PBMCs, with at least 6.5 million obtained per sample. Total RNA was extracted from PBMCs with Trizol reagent, with at least 6 micrograms obtained per sample. For every donor, flow cytometry on a PBMC aliquot measured the percentage of naive CD45RAhigh/CD27high T cells. The receptor library was made with 5' RACE. Data came from an Illumina HiSeq 2500. A second PCR of roughly 6 to 11 cycles was run with a J-beta primer mix and a sample-barcoded 5' primer. A template-switch 5' adaptor carrying 12 random nucleotides introduced a unique molecular identifier onto each TCR beta cDNA molecule. Each sample yielded at least 3 million CDR3-containing paired-end reads. The Mint cDNA synthesis kit, primed by a TRBC-specific oligonucleotide, was used to synthesize first-strand cDNA from all RNA. Following uracil-DNA glycosylase treatment, a first 18-cycle PCR with universal primers M1SS and BC2_uni_R was performed on all cDNA. The original pipeline was this. For normalization, 1 million high-quality reads, each with a distinct molecular identifier, were randomly selected from each sample. Instead of being binned into consensus sequences, reads that shared molecular identifiers were thrown out. MiTCR, set to a Q25 quality threshold and the strictest error-elimination algorithm, was used for CDR3 identification, clonotype clustering and error correction. Lower-bound total TCR beta diversity was estimated with a nonparametric unseen species model using Euler transformation. In TCRdb, the public reads were trimmed at Q25 with fastp and aligned with MiXCR, with productive beta chains retained. Identical CDR3 proteins give one entry, which carries the most common genes and DNA. The V and J calls and clone size come from TCRdb's table, not from the authors' own analysis. Within this sample are under 800,000 distinct CDR3 sequences, with around 40% of them counted one time only. 20% to 25% of the sample is held by the ten biggest clonotypes.

For CDR1 and CDR2, the germline V gene (reference sequence) lists MNHEY and SMNVEV. Germline trimming: 5 bases from V, 8 bases from J; junction bases outside gene matches: 4. Reading from cysteine to phenylalanine, the CDR3 counts 14 amino acids. The DNA shown is the 42-base CDR3, in frame from base 1. The sequenced sample consisted of blood. This receptor was obtained from a woman aged 55-69 years in good health. The sequence joins TRBV27 to TRBJ2-1; TRBD2 agrees with 12 junctional bases. The DNA reads TGTGCCAGCAGTCTAGCGGGGGGGCGTTATGAGCAGTTCTTC. Its protein is CASSLAGGRYEQFF.